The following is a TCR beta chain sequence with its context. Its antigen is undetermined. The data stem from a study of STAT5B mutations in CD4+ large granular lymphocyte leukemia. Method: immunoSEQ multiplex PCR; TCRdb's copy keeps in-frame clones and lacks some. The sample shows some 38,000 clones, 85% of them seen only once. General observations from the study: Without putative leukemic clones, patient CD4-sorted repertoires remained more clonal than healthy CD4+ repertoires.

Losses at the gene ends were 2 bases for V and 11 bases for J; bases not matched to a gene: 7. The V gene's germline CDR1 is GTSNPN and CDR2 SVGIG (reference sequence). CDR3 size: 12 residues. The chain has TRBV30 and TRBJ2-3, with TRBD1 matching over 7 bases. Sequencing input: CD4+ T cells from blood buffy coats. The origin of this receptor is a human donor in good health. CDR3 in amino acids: CAWSSGGLWQYF. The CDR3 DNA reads TGTGCCTGGAGTTCAGGGGGTTTATGGCAGTATTTT.